One and the same sample provided the 30 T cell receptor beta chains below, sequenced in a study of T cells in Graves' hyperthyroidism and ophthalmopathy. RNA transcripts provided the source from which TCR beta CDR3 regions were amplified. When the TCR CDR3 underwent first-round RT-PCR, the HTBI primer set was used. TCRdb reanalysed the multiplex PCR reads using MiXCR and keeps one entry per CDR3 protein. The sample includes approximately 700,000 distinct CDR3 sequences, 45% of them seen just once. The sample taken for sequencing was peripheral blood or thyroid tissue (not recorded which). Receptor source: an adult man with Graves' disease, either hyperthyroidism or ophthalmopathy (not recorded which).

The chain uses TRBV7-2 and TRBJ2-7; TRBD1 agrees at 9 bases. CDR1 SGHTA and CDR2 FQGNSA come from the germline V gene. J lost 4 bases, V lost 5 bases, and 9 bases had no gene match. The CDR3 covers 15 residues. As DNA, the CDR3 is TGTGCCAGCAGCGTCACAGGGGGCACCCAGTACGAGCAGTACTTC. Encoded protein: CASSVTGGTQYEQYF.

J is TRBJ1-5 and V is TRBV6-5, with D unresolved. V dropped 6 bases and J dropped 6 bases, with 18 bases sitting between them. Germline CDR1 MNHEY, CDR2 SVGAGI. The CDR3 is 15 amino acids. CDR3 sequence: CASSQRAAPGQPQHF. The CDR3 region has the DNA TGTGCCAGCAGCCAAAGGGCCGCACCCGGTCAGCCCCAGCATTTT.

As for this clonotype: It may be a read error: a sequence one base away is much more abundant. The CDR3 coding sequence is TGTGCCACCAGTGGAGGCCGGGTGCATCAGCCCCAGCATTTT. Amino acid sequence: CATSGGRVHQPQHF. The chain recombines TRBV6-1 with TRBJ1-5; no clear D. CDR3 length equals 14 residues. Germline V gene sequence: CDR1 MNHNS, CDR2 SASEGT.

J is TRBJ2-7 and V is TRBV7-9, with 8 positions matching TRBD2. CDR1 is SEHNR, CDR2 FQNEAQ, per germline (reference sequence). This CDR3 is 15 amino acids long. Losses at the gene ends were 5 bases for V and 3 bases for J; bases not matched to a gene: 9. CDR3 nucleotides: TGTGCCAGCAGCCATCCGTGGCGGGGGGACTACGAGCAGTACTTC. Amino acid sequence: CASSHPWRGDYEQYF. Variable domain in full (rest from reference TRBV7-9 and TRBJ2-7): DTGVSQNPRHKITKRGQNVTFRCDPISEHNRLYWYRQTLGQGPEFLTYFQNEAQLEKSRLLSDRFSAERPKGSFSTLEIQRTEQGDSAMYLCASSHPWRGDYEQYFGPGTRLTVT.

V and J are TRBV11-2 and TRBJ1-1; no clear D. Germline CDR1 reads SGHAT; CDR2 reads FQNNGV. The CDR3 runs 13 residues. The germline V and J ends were trimmed by 5 bases and 2 bases, with 9 bases remaining between them. The CDR3, as DNA: TGTGCCAGCAGCGTACAGAGAAACACTGAAGCTTTCTTT. It specifies CASSVQRNTEAFF.

This clonotype has ten or more counts. The chain recombines TRBV29-1 with TRBJ1-2; no clear D. The CDR3 length is 13 residues. Trimming took off 0 bases at V and 8 bases at J, with 13 bases between the two ends. Germline V gives CDR1 SQVTM, CDR2 ANQGSEA. The CDR3 region is CSVEDRSAGGYTF. For the CDR3, the DNA is TGCAGCGTTGAAGATCGGTCGGCGGGCGGCTACACCTTC.

The V and J genes are TRBV7-2 and TRBJ1-5; D gene unclear. Germline V gene lookup returns CDR1 SGHTA and CDR2 FQGNSA. This CDR3 contains 14 residues. Trimming cost V 3 bases and J 4 bases, with 10 bases left between them. CDR3 in amino acids: CASSLWAENQPQHF. The CDR3 DNA follows: TGTGCCAGCAGCTTGTGGGCAGAAAATCAGCCCCAGCATTTT. The full variable domain, completed using reference TRBV7-2 and TRBJ1-5, is GAGVSQSPSNKVTEKGKDVELRCDPISGHTALYWYRQSLGQGLEFLIYFQGNSAPDKSGLPSDRFSAERTGGSVSTLTIQRTQQEDSAVYLCASSLWAENQPQHFGDGTRLSIL.

This clonotype has just a few counts. V and J are TRBV6-5 and TRBJ1-3; D remains unclear. CDR3 length: 12 residues. Trimming cost V 7 bases and J 4 bases, with 8 bases left between them. Per the germline V gene, CDR1 is MNHEY and CDR2 is SVGAGI. The CDR3 DNA follows: TGTGCCAGCATCGGATACGGAAACACCATATATTTT. The encoded protein is CASIGYGNTIYF.

The chain is built from TRBV20-1 and TRBJ1-6; D call uncertain. The CDR3 covers 15 residues. Germline V gene data show CDR1 as DFQATT and CDR2 as SNEGSKA (reference sequence). V lost 0 bases, J lost 8 bases, and 14 bases lay in between. In DNA, the CDR3 is TGCAGTGCTAGAGATAACTTGGGTCCAGATTCACCCCTCCACTTT. It is translated as CSARDNLGPDSPLHF.

V gene TRBV7-3 combines with J gene TRBJ1-1; TRBD1 agrees at 8 bases. Germline V lookup: CDR1 SGHTA, CDR2 FQGTGA. The trim removed 5 bases at V and 1 base at J, leaving 3 bases unmatched. CDR3 length: 14 residues. In nucleotides, the CDR3 is TGTGCCAGCAGCGGACAGGGCAAGAACACTGAAGCTTTCTTT. It translates to CASSGQGKNTEAFF.

The chain is built from TRBV7-2 and TRBJ2-7; D tentatively fits TRBD1 or TRBD2 (7 bases each). Germline CDR1 reads SGHTA; CDR2 reads FQGNSA. V was clipped by 5 bases and J by 6 bases, with 20 bases between them. The CDR3 has 15 residues. The CDR3 DNA sequence: TGTGCCAGCAGCGTGATCGGCAGGGGGACTATCGAGCAGTACTTC. Translating it yields CASSVIGRGTIEQYF.

With regard to this clonotype: A read error is possible here, since a much larger clone lies one base away. This chain joins TRBV7-2 and TRBJ1-5; no firm D call. CDR3 size: 14 residues. Looked up from germline, CDR1 is SGHTA and CDR2 is FQGNSA. Trimming removed 1 base at V and 5 bases at J, with 9 bases between. This CDR3 is CASSLVTRDQPQHF. CDR3 nucleotides: TGTGCCAGCAGCTTAGTTACAAGGGATCAGCCCCAGCATTTT.

This clonotype was seen ten or more times. The chain employs TRBV20-1 and TRBJ2-7; either TRBD1 or TRBD2 may fit D (5 bases each). With 1 base removed from V and 4 bases from J, the gap between germline ends came to 14 bases. Germline values: CDR1 DFQATT, CDR2 SNEGSKA (reference sequence). The CDR3 covers 14 residues. The CDR3 sequence: CSARGGRGVYEQYF. For the CDR3, the DNA is TGCAGTGCTAGAGGGGGACGGGGCGTATACGAGCAGTACTTC.

This clonotype was seen a few times. A junction boundary mismatches the germline segment, possibly from a read error. The chain combines TRBV7-7 with TRBJ2-2, with 7 bases identical to TRBD1. There are 15 residues in the CDR3. CDR1 is SSHAT and CDR2 is FNYEAQ in the germline V gene (reference sequence). The CDR3 region is CASSFHQGETGELFF. Written as DNA, the CDR3 is TGTGCTAGCAGCTTTCACCAGGGGGAAACCGGGGAGCTGTTTTTT.

This clonotype was observed at least ten times. The chain links TRBV7-9 to TRBJ1-5; D is ambiguous. CDR1 is SEHNR and CDR2 is FQNEAQ in the germline V gene (reference sequence). Trimming took 1 base from V and 5 from J, leaving 12 bases between them. The CDR3 sequence is 15 residues long. This CDR3 is CASSLVSATDQPQHF. The CDR3 nucleotides read TGTGCCAGCAGCTTAGTTTCGGCAACTGATCAGCCCCAGCATTTT. Full variable domain (rest looked up from reference TRBV7-9 and TRBJ1-5): DTGVSQNPRHKITKRGQNVTFRCDPISEHNRLYWYRQTLGQGPEFLTYFQNEAQLEKSRLLSDRFSAERPKGSFSTLEIQRTEQGDSAMYLCASSLVSATDQPQHFGDGTRLSIL.

A note on this clonotype: The junction departs from the called germline gene at one end, perhaps through a read error. The rearrangement uses TRBV10-1 and TRBJ1-5; D remains unclear. Germline lookup yields CDR1 WNHNN and CDR2 SYGVQD (reference sequence). This CDR3 has 15 amino acids. The CDR3: CASRPQRRSNQPQHF. In DNA form, the CDR3 reads TGTGCCAGCAGGCCCCAGAGACGCAGCAATCAGCCCCAGCATTTT.

This clonotype has only one observation. It may be a read error: a sequence one base away is much more abundant. The chain recombines TRBV7-9 with TRBJ1-5; D is unresolved. Germline V gene data show CDR1 as SEHNR and CDR2 as FQNEAQ (reference sequence). The CDR3 consists of 15 residues. CDR3 amino acids: CASSSGRVGNQPRHF. DNA of the CDR3: TGTGCCAGCAGCTCGGGGAGGGTCGGCAATCAGCCCCGGCATTTT.

This clonotype has ten or more counts. The chain carries TRBV29-1 and TRBJ2-7; D is ambiguous. The CDR3 consists of 12 residues. Per the germline V gene, CDR1 is SQVTM and CDR2 is ANQGSEA. The V end lost 6 bases, the J end lost 7 bases, and 16 bases lay between the germline ends. The DNA of the CDR3 is TGCAGCGTCGCTTCGGGTTTGGGGGAGCAGTACTTC. Encoded protein: CSVASGLGEQYF.

The chain combines TRBV6-6 with TRBJ2-7; TRBD1 matches 7 bases. This CDR3 is 14 amino acids long. Trimming at V came to 5 bases and at J to 4 bases, leaving 8 bases not matched to a gene. The V gene's germline CDR1 is MNHNY and CDR2 SVGAGI (reference sequence). CDR3 region: CASSEEGGGYEQYF. The CDR3 DNA is TGTGCCAGCAGTGAAGAAGGGGGCGGATACGAGCAGTACTTC.

This clonotype showed up just a few times. The chain joins TRBV11-2 to TRBJ2-7; 9 nucleotides line up with TRBD2. V lost 0 bases, J lost 8 bases, and 11 bases stayed unmatched. The length of the CDR3 is 16 residues. Germline assignment: CDR1 SGHAT and CDR2 FQNNGV. CDR3 DNA sequence: TGTGCCAGCAGCTTAGATGGGAGCGGGGGGCCCAGGAAGCAGTACTTC. Its protein product is CASSLDGSGGPRKQYF.

This chain uses TRBV13 with TRBJ1-5, with 7 bases lining up with TRBD1. The CDR3 extends over 13 amino acids. CDR1 is PRHDT and CDR2 is FYEKMQ in the germline V gene (reference sequence). CDR3 sequence reads: CARAGGNNQPQHF. CDR3 bases: TGTGCTAGGGCAGGGGGAAACAATCAGCCCCAGCATTTT.

This chain links TRBV13 with TRBJ1-2; D is unclear. This CDR3 has 14 amino acids. V dropped 0 bases and J dropped 3 bases, with 8 bases sitting between them. Germline CDR1 and CDR2: PRHDT and FYEKMQ (reference sequence). The CDR3 nucleotides read TGTGCCAGCAGCTTAGGGGTCTTGGACTATGGCTACACCTTC. It encodes CASSLGVLDYGYTF.

Many counts were recorded for this clonotype. V usage is TRBV2 and J usage is TRBJ1-1, with D possibly being TRBD1 (5 bases). The CDR3 has 12 residues. V lost 6 bases and J 7 bases, leaving 12 bases between the germline ends. Germline V gene lookup returns CDR1 SNHLY and CDR2 FYNNEI. CDR3 nucleotides: TGTGCCAGCAGGGGACGGGGAGTTGAAGCTTTCTTT. It yields the protein CASRGRGVEAFF.

This clonotype has more than one count but fewer than ten. The chain links TRBV7-2 to TRBJ2-7; 9 bases match TRBD1. The V segment lost 2 bases and the J segment 3 bases; nucleotides outside the gene matches: 5. Germline CDR1 is SGHTA and CDR2 is FQGNSA. This CDR3 is built from 15 residues. The CDR3 DNA reads TGTGCCAGCAGCTTAACCGGGACAGGGAACTACGAGCAGTACTTC. Its protein product is CASSLTGTGNYEQYF.

This clonotype was picked up many times. The chain carries TRBV10-3 and TRBJ1-1, with 8 positions matching TRBD1. The CDR3 is made up of 13 amino acids. CDR1 is ENHRY and CDR2 is SYGVKD in the germline V gene. The V gene end was trimmed by 6 bases and the J gene end by 4 bases; junction bases not matched to a gene: 4. In nucleotides, the CDR3 is TGTGCCATCAGAAGACAGGGGAGCACTGAAGCTTTCTTT. Amino acids: CAIRRQGSTEAFF.

In regard to this clonotype: Being one base from a much bigger clone, this may be a read error. The CDR3 loop is CASSLNPTGAHEQYF. The CDR3 DNA sequence: TGTGCCAGCAGCCTCAACCCGACAGGCGCCCACGAGCAGTACTTC. The genes are TRBV9 and TRBJ2-7, with a tentative D call TRBD1 (6 bases). From germline, CDR1 is SGDLS and CDR2 YYNGEE. The CDR3 runs 15 residues. Trimming removed 4 bases at V and 5 bases at J, with 19 bases between.

This chain links TRBV7-8 with TRBJ2-3, with 7 bases lining up with TRBD1. The CDR3 loop spans 15 amino acids. The germline V gene has CDR1 SGHVS and CDR2 FQNEAQ. Germline trimming cut 1 base from V and 0 bases from J; bases unmatched to any gene: 1. The CDR3 loop reads CASSLEGASTDTQYF. CDR3 sequence (DNA): TGTGCCAGCAGCTTAGAGGGGGCTAGCACAGATACGCAGTATTTT.

The chain uses TRBV12-3 or TRBV12-4 and TRBJ1-2, with D maybe TRBD1 (6 bases). The CDR3 consists of 14 residues. V was cut by 7 bases and J by 7 bases, with 19 bases left in between. The CDR3 DNA sequence: TGTGCCAGCAACACCAATACAGGGAACGGTGGCTACACCTTC. Its protein product is CASNTNTGNGGYTF.

V usage is TRBV10-3 and J usage is TRBJ2-7; TRBD1 matches at 8 bases. The CDR3 has 12 amino acids. V lost 8 bases and J lost 10; bases outside the gene matches: 10. Germline V gene sequence: CDR1 ENHRY, CDR2 SYGVKD. This chain's CDR3 is CAIDRGDQPQYF. CDR3 in DNA: TGTGCCATCGACAGGGGAGATCAGCCCCAGTACTTC.

This rearrangement joins TRBV15 to TRBJ1-2; D ambiguous. CDR1 and CDR2 (germline): LNHNV, YYDKDF (reference sequence). Trimming took 0 bases from V and 5 from J, leaving 19 bases between them. This CDR3 contains 17 residues. CDR3 sequence (DNA): TGTGCCACCAGCAGAGATCCCGGACCGAGAAACCCTTATGGCTACACCTTC. This encodes CATSRDPGPRNPYGYTF.